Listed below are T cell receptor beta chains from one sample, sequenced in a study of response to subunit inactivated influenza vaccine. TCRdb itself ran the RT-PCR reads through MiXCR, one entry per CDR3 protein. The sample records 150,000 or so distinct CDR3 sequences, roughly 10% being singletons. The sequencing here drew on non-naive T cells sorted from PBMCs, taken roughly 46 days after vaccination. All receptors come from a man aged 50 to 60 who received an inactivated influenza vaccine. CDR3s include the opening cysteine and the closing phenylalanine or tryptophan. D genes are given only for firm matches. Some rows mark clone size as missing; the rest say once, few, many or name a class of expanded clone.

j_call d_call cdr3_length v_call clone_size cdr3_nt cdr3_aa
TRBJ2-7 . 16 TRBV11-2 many TGTGCCAGCAGCTTAGGTTTCCTGGCGGGGACCTACGAGCAGTACTTC CASSLGFLAGTYEQYF
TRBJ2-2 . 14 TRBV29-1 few TGCAGCGGTCGCCTCGGGGGAGCCACCGGGGAGCTGTTTTTT CSGRLGGATGELFF
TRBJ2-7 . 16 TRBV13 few TGTGCCAGCAGCTTAGCCTCGCCTAGCGCCTCCTACGAGCAGTACTTC CASSLASPSASYEQYF
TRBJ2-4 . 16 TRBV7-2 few TGTGCCAGCAGCTTAGCTCAGGGAACTGGGAAAAACATTCAGTACTTC CASSLAQGTGKNIQYF
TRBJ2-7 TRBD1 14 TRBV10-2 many TGCGCCAGCAGTGGTGGGACAGGGGTTTACGAGCAGTACTTC CASSGGTGVYEQYF
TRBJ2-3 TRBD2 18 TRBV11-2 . TGTGCCAGCAGCTTAGTGTCGGCTAGCGGGGGATCCACAGATACGCAGTATTTT CASSLVSASGGSTDTQYF
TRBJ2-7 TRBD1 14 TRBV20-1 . TGCAGTGCTAGAACCGGGACAGGGGGCGGCGAGCAGTACTTC CSARTGTGGGEQYF
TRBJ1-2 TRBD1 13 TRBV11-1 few TGTGCCAGCAGCCCAAGGACAGGCTATGGCTACACCTTC CASSPRTGYGYTF
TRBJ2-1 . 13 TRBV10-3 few TGTGCCATACAGGGTTTGGGCTCAGGTGAGCAGTTCTTC CAIQGLGSGEQFF
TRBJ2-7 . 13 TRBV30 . TGTGCCTGGAGTGTACTGGATTTCTACGAGCAGTACTTC CAWSVLDFYEQYF
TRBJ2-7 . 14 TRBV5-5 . TGTGCCAGCAGCATGGCCGGGGACATGTACGAGCAGTACTTC CASSMAGDMYEQYF
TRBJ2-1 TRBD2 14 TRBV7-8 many TGTGCCAGCAGCTTAGTGCGGGGGGGCAATGAGCAGTTCTTC CASSLVRGGNEQFF
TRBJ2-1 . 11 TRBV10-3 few TGTGCCATCAGTGGAAGAAATGAGCAGTTCTTC CAISGRNEQFF
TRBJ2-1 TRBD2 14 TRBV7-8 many TGTGCCAGCAGCTTCGGACTAGCGCACAATGAGCAGTTCTTC CASSFGLAHNEQFF
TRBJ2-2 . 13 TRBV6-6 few TGTGCCCACGGCAGGGGAGGCACCGGGGAGCTGTTTTTT CAHGRGGTGELFF
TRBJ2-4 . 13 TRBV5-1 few TGCGCCAGCAGCTTGGACCGTCAGGACATTCAGTACTTC CASSLDRQDIQYF
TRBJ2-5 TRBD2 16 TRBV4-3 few TGCGCCAGCAGCCAAGATTGGCGGGGGGGCCCCAAGACCCAGTACTTC CASSQDWRGGPKTQYF
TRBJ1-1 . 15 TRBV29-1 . TGCAGCGTTCGGGTCGGTGTTGCCGTGAACACTGAAGCTTTCTTT CSVRVGVAVNTEAFF
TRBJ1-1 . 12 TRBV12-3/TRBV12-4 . TGTGCCAGCAGTTTGCCGAACACTGAAGCTTTCTTT CASSLPNTEAFF
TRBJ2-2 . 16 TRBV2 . TGTGCCAGCTCCTCGGCGGGGCGACAGAACACCGGGGAGCTGTTTTTT CASSSAGRQNTGELFF
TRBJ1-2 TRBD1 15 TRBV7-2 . TGTGCCAGCAGCAGACAGGGGCTTCGGATCGATGGCTACACCTTC CASSRQGLRIDGYTF
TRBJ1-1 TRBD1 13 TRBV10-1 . TGCGCCAGCAAACAGGGGACGAACACTGAAGCTTTCTTT CASKQGTNTEAFF
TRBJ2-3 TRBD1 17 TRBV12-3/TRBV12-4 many TGTGCCAGCAGGGCCAGAAGGACAGGTCAGGGAGCAGATACGCAGTATTTT CASRARRTGQGADTQYF